Listed below are T cell receptor beta chains from one sample, sequenced in a study of T cell responses to AZD1222 COVID-19 vaccine. Here immunoSEQ multiplex PCR was the method, and the copy in TCRdb shows in-frame clones only, minus some. The table shows about 130,000 clones, with 70% to 90% occurring only once. The sequences come from peripheral blood, collected on day 0 of AZD1222 vaccination. The receptors come from an adult in good health. CDR3s include the opening cysteine and the closing phenylalanine or tryptophan. A D gene is named only where the DNA matches it firmly. Clone size is not always given. Where it is, it says once, few, many or a class for expanded clones.

TRBV7-8	TRBJ1-2	.	once	CASSPGWNYGYTF	TGTGCCAGCAGCCCGGGTTGGAACTATGGCTACACCTTC
TRBV7-7	TRBJ1-5	.	.	CASTGGLGNQPQHF	TGTGCTAGCACGGGGGGTCTGGGCAATCAGCCCCAGCATTTT
TRBV9	TRBJ2-3	.	.	CASSGRDGNTDTQYF	TGTGCCAGCAGCGGCAGGGACGGAAACACAGATACGCAGTATTTT
TRBV5-1	TRBJ1-5	.	.	CASSLGDKNQPQHF	TGCGCCAGCAGCTTAGGGGACAAAAATCAGCCCCAGCATTTT
TRBV6-6	TRBJ2-1	.	.	CASSYDFSYRANEQFF	TGTGCCAGCAGTTACGATTTTTCGTATCGCGCGAATGAGCAGTTCTTC
TRBV7-2	TRBJ2-5	TRBD2	.	CASRMSGRAETQYF	TGTGCCAGCCGGATGAGCGGGAGGGCGGAGACCCAGTACTTC
TRBV19	TRBJ2-7	.	.	CASSTLTSTGTYEQYF	TGTGCCAGTAGTACTCTAACATCGACAGGCACCTACGAGCAGTACTTC
TRBV19	TRBJ2-1	.	.	CASSRIRGRTSFRGYNEQFF	TGTGCCAGTAGTAGAATAAGGGGACGGACCTCCTTTCGAGGGTACAATGAGCAGTTCTTC
TRBV7-9	TRBJ1-1	.	.	CASSQPGLKTEAFF	TGTGCCAGCAGCCAGCCGGGGCTAAAGACTGAAGCTTTCTTT
TRBV15	TRBJ2-3	.	.	CATSEGAGTRITISTDTQYF	TGTGCCACCAGCGAAGGGGCCGGGACACGGATAACCATTAGCACAGATACGCAGTATTTT
TRBV6-5	TRBJ2-7	TRBD1	.	CASSSGQGAYEQYF	TGTGCCAGCAGTTCGGGACAGGGGGCTTACGAGCAGTACTTC
TRBV23-1	TRBJ2-7	.	.	CASSQSNRVRVQRASYEQYF	TGCGCCAGCAGTCAATCCAACAGGGTACGGGTCCAGCGGGCTTCCTACGAGCAGTACTTC
TRBV6-5	TRBJ1-3	.	.	CASSRGQNLGNTIYF	TGTGCCAGCAGCCGTGGACAGAACCTCGGAAACACCATATATTTT
TRBV30	TRBJ1-2	TRBD1	.	CAWTGGFYGYTF	TGTGCCTGGACAGGGGGTTTCTATGGCTACACCTTC
TRBV19	TRBJ1-6	.	.	CASSLGFSPLHF	TGTGCCAGTAGCCTAGGGTTCTCACCCCTCCACTTT
TRBV27	TRBJ1-5	.	.	CASSFSGMGGGQPQHF	TGTGCCAGCAGTTTCTCGGGGATGGGGGGGGGTCAGCCCCAGCATTTT
TRBV19	TRBJ1-2	TRBD1	once	CASSIGDRTSYGYTF	TGTGCCAGTAGTATAGGGGACAGGACTTCATATGGCTACACCTTC
TRBV18	TRBJ2-5	.	.	CASSPPRGGQETQYF	TGTGCCAGCTCACCACCGCGGGGTGGCCAAGAGACCCAGTACTTC
TRBV6-5	TRBJ2-1	.	.	CASGQSSYNEQFF	TGTGCCAGCGGACAGAGCTCCTACAATGAGCAGTTCTTC
TRBV5-1	TRBJ2-2	.	.	CASSLAGTQNTGELFF	TGCGCCAGCAGCTTGGCCGGGACTCAGAACACCGGGGAGCTGTTTTTT
TRBV5-1	TRBJ2-5	TRBD2	.	CASSSNPSGRGEETQYF	TGCGCCAGCAGCTCAAATCCTAGCGGGAGAGGAGAGGAGACCCAGTACTTC
TRBV7-2	TRBJ1-2	TRBD1	.	CASSLDPGTAGYTF	TGTGCCAGCAGCTTGGACCCTGGGACAGCTGGCTACACCTTC
TRBV4-3	TRBJ2-5	TRBD1	.	CASSHGTGLQETQYF	TGCGCCAGCAGCCATGGGACAGGACTCCAAGAGACCCAGTACTTC
TRBV28	TRBJ2-7	TRBD2	.	CASSFQRELGEQYF	TGTGCCAGCAGTTTCCAGCGGGAGCTTGGGGAGCAGTACTTC
TRBV7-3	TRBJ1-3	TRBD1	.	CASSTGDRGSGNTIYF	TGTGCCAGCAGCACTGGGGACAGGGGATCTGGAAACACCATATATTTT
TRBV28	TRBJ2-1	.	.	CASSSSGWDEQFF	TGTGCCAGCAGCTCTTCAGGGTGGGATGAGCAGTTCTTC
TRBV25-1	TRBJ1-2	.	.	CASSGGLERGKYYGYTF	TGTGCCAGCAGTGGGGGTCTAGAGAGGGGGAAGTACTATGGCTACACCTTC
TRBV21-1	TRBJ2-2	.	.	CASRDRGSNTGELFF	TGTGCCAGCAGGGACAGGGGTTCGAACACCGGGGAGCTGTTTTTT
TRBV7-2	TRBJ1-1	.	.	CASSLNSGTMNTEAFF	TGTGCCAGCAGCTTAAATTCGGGGACCATGAACACTGAAGCTTTCTTT
TRBV19	TRBJ1-1	.	.	CASSIDRMNTEAFF	TGTGCCAGTAGTATAGATCGCATGAACACTGAAGCTTTCTTT
TRBV11-2	TRBJ2-7	.	.	CASKRVGAYEQYF	TGTGCCAGCAAGAGGGTGGGGGCCTACGAGCAGTACTTC
TRBV11-2	TRBJ2-1	TRBD1	.	CASSFSGTGSSYNEQFF	TGTGCCAGCAGCTTTAGTGGGACAGGCAGCTCCTACAATGAGCAGTTCTTC
TRBV6-5	TRBJ2-2	TRBD2	.	CASSPGLTNTGELFF	TGTGCCAGCAGTCCGGGACTAACGAACACCGGGGAGCTGTTTTTT
TRBV3-1/TRBV3-2	TRBJ2-7	.	.	CASSHFRTVSYEQYF	TGTGCCAGCAGCCACTTTCGGACAGTCTCCTACGAGCAGTACTTC
TRBV7-3	TRBJ1-1	.	.	CASSLAPGHGTEAFF	TGTGCCAGCAGCTTAGCTCCAGGGCATGGTACTGAAGCTTTCTTT
TRBV4-1	TRBJ2-7	.	.	CASSQDHGNEQYF	TGCGCCAGCAGCCAAGATCACGGAAACGAGCAGTACTTC
TRBV18	TRBJ1-3	.	.	CASSPGQMSSGNTIYF	TGTGCCAGCTCACCGGGACAAATGAGCTCTGGAAACACCATATATTTT
TRBV11-3	TRBJ1-2	.	once	CASSLEQNYGYTF	TGTGCCAGCAGCTTAGAACAGAACTATGGCTACACCTTC
TRBV2	TRBJ1-2	.	few	CASSEALRARGTGYTF	TGTGCCAGCAGTGAAGCGCTTAGGGCCAGGGGAACCGGCTACACCTTC
TRBV4-1	TRBJ2-7	.	.	CASSQGGGLSYEQYF	TGCGCCAGCAGCCAAGGGGGCGGGCTGTCCTACGAGCAGTACTTC
TRBV7-3	TRBJ1-3	.	.	CASSLSPIRSPRYSSSGNTIYF	TGTGCCAGCAGCTTAAGCCCCATCAGGTCCCCACGGTACTCGAGCTCTGGAAACACCATATATTTT
TRBV6-5	TRBJ2-7	TRBD1	once	CASSYRGQGASYEQYF	TGTGCCAGCAGTTACCGCGGACAGGGGGCCTCCTACGAGCAGTACTTC
TRBV30	TRBJ1-3	TRBD1	.	CAWEKQGAFFGNTIYF	TGTGCCTGGGAGAAGCAGGGGGCTTTTTTTGGAAACACCATATATTTT
TRBV7-9	TRBJ2-7	TRBD2	few	CASSLEAGGISEQYF	TGTGCCAGCAGCTTAGAAGCGGGAGGCATCTCCGAGCAGTACTTC